The 20 T cell receptor beta chains reported below all come from one sample, sequenced in a study of T-cell reconstitution after alpha-beta-depleted transplantation in children. The authors prepared the TCRbeta library with unique molecular identifiers. TCRdb re-analysed the PCR reads in MiXCR, keeping a single row per CDR3 protein. This sample has some 500,000 distinct CDR3 sequences, with around a third found just once. The sample here was PBMCs from the stem cell graft donor, taken from the stem cell graft. These receptors all come from a human donor who donated a stem cell graft to a child with aplastic anemia.

The genes are TRBV9 and TRBJ2-7; D is perhaps TRBD1 or TRBD2 (5 bases each). Trimming pared 4 bases from V and 0 bases from J, leaving 11 bases between. There are 14 residues in the CDR3. Germline CDR1 SGDLS, CDR2 YYNGEE. The CDR3, as DNA: TGTGCCAGCAGCCCCGAGGGGAGCTCCTACGAGCAGTACGTC. This sequence encodes CASSPEGSSYEQYV.

This clonotype was seen a few times. The rearrangement links TRBV19 to TRBJ1-1; no clear D. The CDR3 spans 12 residues. V dropped 4 bases and J dropped 5 bases, with 8 bases sitting between them. Germline lookup yields CDR1 LNHDA and CDR2 SQIVND (reference sequence). Here the CDR3 reads CASSRPRTEAFF. DNA for the CDR3: TGTGCCAGTAGTAGACCGCGGACTGAAGCTTTCTTT.

This clonotype was seen just once. CDR3 DNA: TGCAGTGCTAGAGCCACTTTTGCAGCCTATAATTCACCCCTCCACTTT. Translated: CSARATFAAYNSPLHF. The chain recombines TRBV20-1 with TRBJ1-6; D not resolved. Trimming took off 1 base at V and 2 bases at J, with 12 bases between the two ends. The CDR3 is made up of 16 amino acids. The germline CDR1 and CDR2 sequences are DFQATT and SNEGSKA (reference sequence).

CDR3: CASSSGTRPQETQYF. The CDR3 DNA reads TGTGCCAGCAGTTCCGGGACACGGCCCCAAGAGACCCAGTACTTC. This chain joins TRBV12-3 or TRBV12-4 and TRBJ2-5; tentative D call: TRBD1 (6 bases). The germline V and J ends were trimmed by 4 bases and 1 base, with 13 bases remaining between them. The CDR3 consists of 15 residues.

The J gene is TRBJ2-5, the V gene TRBV12-5; D tentatively reads TRBD1 or TRBD2 (5 bases each). The V gene's germline CDR1 is LGHNT and CDR2 FRNRAP. Between the trimmed V and J ends, which lost 5 bases and 0 bases, there was a span of 10 bases. The CDR3 length is 14 residues. The CDR3 region is CASGIGTDQETQYF. For the CDR3, the DNA is TGTGCTAGTGGTATAGGGACGGACCAAGAGACCCAGTACTTC.

This clonotype was seen a few times. The chain joins TRBV15 to TRBJ2-1; possible D gene TRBD2, 5 bases. V was trimmed by 5 bases and J by 4 bases, leaving 9 bases between them. The CDR3 length is 13 residues. Germline assignment: CDR1 LNHNV and CDR2 YYDKDF (reference sequence). The CDR3 DNA sequence: TGTGCCACCAGCGAGGGAGTTTACAATGAGCAGTTCTTC. The encoded protein is CATSEGVYNEQFF.

V and J are TRBV5-8 and TRBJ2-7; D is possibly TRBD1 or TRBD2 (5 bases each). V was pared by 2 bases and J by 0 bases, with 12 bases between. The V gene's germline CDR1 is SGHTS and CDR2 YDEGEE. There are 15 residues in the CDR3. The CDR3 region has the DNA TGTGCCAGCAGCTTCGGGACGGCTCTCTCCTACGAGCAGTACGTC. Residues: CASSFGTALSYEQYV.

This clonotype turned up a few times. V and J are TRBV29-1 and TRBJ2-3; TRBD2 matches 8 bases. The CDR3 runs 14 residues. Looked up from germline, CDR1 is SQVTM and CDR2 is ANQGSEA. V was pared by 4 bases and J by 0 bases, with 3 bases of the junction left unmatched. The CDR3 loop reads CSVGLAGSTDTQYF. In DNA form, the CDR3 reads TGCAGCGTTGGGCTAGCGGGCAGCACAGATACGCAGTATTTT.

The genes are TRBV20-1 and TRBJ2-5, with 9 bases that match TRBD1. Per the germline V gene, CDR1 is DFQATT and CDR2 is SNEGSKA (reference sequence). V shed 6 bases and J 3 bases; nucleotides not matched to a gene: 11. CDR3 size: 15 residues. The CDR3 nucleotides are TGCAGTGCCGACACCCCCGGGACAGGGAAAGAGACCCAGTACTTC. It encodes CSADTPGTGKETQYF.

The chain uses TRBV7-6 and TRBJ2-5; TRBD1 matches at 7 bases. In germline, CDR1 is SGHVS, CDR2 FNYEAQ. The CDR3 covers 14 residues. After removal of 5 bases from V and 2 bases from J, the junction contained 5 bases not matched to a gene. CDR3 loop: CASSKGDRQETQYF. The CDR3 DNA is TGTGCCAGCAGCAAGGGGGACAGACAAGAGACCCAGTACTTC.

This clonotype appeared a few times. V is TRBV28 and J is TRBJ1-2, with no clear D. Germline assignment: CDR1 MDHEN and CDR2 SYDVKM. CDR3 size: 15 residues. V was shortened by 6 bases and J by 2 bases, with 16 bases between the two germline ends. CDR3 bases: TGTGCCAGCAGGCAGGAAACACAGAAGAACTATGGCTACACCTTC. Residues: CASRQETQKNYGYTF.

V is TRBV11-2 and J is TRBJ2-1; tentatively, D is TRBD2 (7 bases). Trimming pared 5 bases from V and 5 bases from J, leaving 19 bases between. Germline assignment: CDR1 SGHAT and CDR2 FQNNGV. The CDR3 consists of 16 residues. The CDR3 DNA reads as TGTGCCAGCAGCAAATTAGTAGGGGGGGGGGACAATGAGCAGTTCTTC. This translates into CASSKLVGGGDNEQFF.

This sequence joins TRBV12-3 or TRBV12-4 and TRBJ2-2; 7 bases match TRBD1. With 6 bases clipped from V and 7 bases from J, the junction kept 11 bases outside the gene matches. CDR3 length: 15 residues. CDR3 coding DNA: TGTGCCAGCAGGATGACGGGACAGCAACTCGGGGAGCTGTTTTTT. Translated: CASRMTGQQLGELFF.

In its sample, this clonotype was seen once. The V call is TRBV25-1, the J call TRBJ2-7; perhaps TRBD2 as D (5 bases). V shed 10 bases and J shed 3 bases, with 13 bases lying between them. The CDR3 is 12 amino acids. Germline assignment: CDR1 MGHDK and CDR2 SYGVNS. The CDR3 bases are TGTGCCACCGGAGGAGAGATCTACGAGCAGTACTTC. It codes for CATGGEIYEQYF.

This clonotype has more than one count but fewer than ten. This chain joins TRBV12-3 or TRBV12-4 and TRBJ2-5; perhaps TRBD1 as D (6 bases). This CDR3 has 13 amino acids. Trimming stripped 5 bases from V and 5 bases from J, with 12 bases between. The CDR3 DNA is TGTGCCAGCAGTCCCACAGGGTCGGAGACCCAGTACTTC. Translation gives CASSPTGSETQYF.

This clonotype was counted ten times or more. The V and J genes are TRBV29-1 and TRBJ1-2, with 8 bases aligning to TRBD1. The junction had 0 bases not matched to a gene; V was cut back by 4 bases and J by 2 bases. This CDR3 has 12 residues. Germline CDR1 reads SQVTM; CDR2 reads ANQGSEA. The CDR3 region has the DNA TGCAGCGTTGGGACAGGGAACTATGGCTACACCTTC. Its protein is CSVGTGNYGYTF. Filled out from reference TRBV29-1 and TRBJ1-2, the complete variable domain reads SAVISQKPSRDICQRGTSLTIQCQVDSQVTMMFWYRQQPGQSLTLIATANQGSEATYESGFVIDKFPISRPNLTFSTLTVSNMSPEDSSIYLCSVGTGNYGYTFGSGTRLTVV.

The rearrangement links TRBV27 to TRBJ2-1, with 8 nucleotides matching TRBD2. The CDR3 runs 14 residues. Germline CDR1 MNHEY, CDR2 SMNVEV (reference sequence). With V trimmed by 11 bases and J by 8 bases, 14 bases remained unmatched. The CDR3, as DNA: TGTGCCTTGGGGGGACGGGAGGGCGTCTATGAGCAGTTCTTC. Protein product: CALGGREGVYEQFF.

Here the CDR3 DNA reads TGTGCCAGCAGCGTAGGGGACAGTAATTTGAACACTGAAGCTTTCTTT. Translating it yields CASSVGDSNLNTEAFF. The chain employs TRBV9 and TRBJ1-1, with TRBD1 matching 7 bases. V was pared by 0 bases and J by 0 bases, with 5 bases of the junction left unmatched. The CDR3 loop spans 16 amino acids. The germline V gene encodes CDR1 SGDLS and CDR2 YYNGEE.

This clonotype was seen a few times. The chain has TRBV29-1 and TRBJ2-5; D remains unclear. The germline CDR1 and CDR2 sequences are SQVTM and ANQGSEA. The V end lost 1 base, the J end lost 4 bases, and 10 bases lay between the germline ends. The length of the CDR3 is 13 residues. The CDR3 coding sequence is TGCAGCGTTGAAGGGTTACGAGGAGAGACCCAGTACTTC. It yields the protein CSVEGLRGETQYF.

The J gene is TRBJ2-3, the V gene TRBV27, with 12 bases matching TRBD2. The trim removed 4 bases at V and 2 bases at J, leaving 4 bases unmatched. CDR1 and CDR2 from the germline V gene are MNHEY and SMNVEV (reference sequence). The CDR3 consists of 16 residues. This CDR3 is CASSSRTSGNTDTQYF. CDR3 nucleotide sequence: TGTGCCAGCAGTTCCCGGACTAGCGGGAACACAGATACGCAGTATTTT.